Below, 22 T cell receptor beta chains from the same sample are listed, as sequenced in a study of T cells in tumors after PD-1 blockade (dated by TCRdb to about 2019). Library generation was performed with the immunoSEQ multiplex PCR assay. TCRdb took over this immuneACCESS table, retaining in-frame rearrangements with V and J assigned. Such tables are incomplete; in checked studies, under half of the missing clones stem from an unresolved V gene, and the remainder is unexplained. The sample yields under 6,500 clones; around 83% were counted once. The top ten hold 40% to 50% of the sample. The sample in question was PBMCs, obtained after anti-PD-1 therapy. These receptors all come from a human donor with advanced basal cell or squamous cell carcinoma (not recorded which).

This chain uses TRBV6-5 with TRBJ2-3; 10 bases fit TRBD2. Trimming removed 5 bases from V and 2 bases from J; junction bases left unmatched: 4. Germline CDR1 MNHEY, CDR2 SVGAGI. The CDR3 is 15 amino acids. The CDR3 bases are TGTGCCAGCAGTATAGCGGGGGGAAACACAGATACGCAGTATTTT. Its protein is CASSIAGGNTDTQYF.

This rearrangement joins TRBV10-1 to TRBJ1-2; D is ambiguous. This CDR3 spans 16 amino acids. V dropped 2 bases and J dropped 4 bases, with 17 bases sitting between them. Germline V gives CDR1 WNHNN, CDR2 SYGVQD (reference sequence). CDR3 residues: CASSEEGGGGCYGYTF. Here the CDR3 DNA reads TGCGCCAGCAGTGAGGAGGGTGGAGGAGGGTGCTATGGCTACACCTTC.

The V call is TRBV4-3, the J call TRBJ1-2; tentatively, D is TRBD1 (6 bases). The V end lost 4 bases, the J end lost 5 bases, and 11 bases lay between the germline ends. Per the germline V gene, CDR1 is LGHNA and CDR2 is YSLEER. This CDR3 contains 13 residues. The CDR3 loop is CASSPTQGYGYTF. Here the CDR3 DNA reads TGCGCCAGCAGCCCAACTCAGGGGTATGGCTACACCTTC.

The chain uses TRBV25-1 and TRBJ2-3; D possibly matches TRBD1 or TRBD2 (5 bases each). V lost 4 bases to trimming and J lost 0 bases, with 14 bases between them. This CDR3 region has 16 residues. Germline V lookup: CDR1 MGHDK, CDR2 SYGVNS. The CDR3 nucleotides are TGTGCCAGCAGTGCCCCATCCGGGGCAAGCACAGATACGCAGTATTTT. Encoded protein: CASSAPSGASTDTQYF.

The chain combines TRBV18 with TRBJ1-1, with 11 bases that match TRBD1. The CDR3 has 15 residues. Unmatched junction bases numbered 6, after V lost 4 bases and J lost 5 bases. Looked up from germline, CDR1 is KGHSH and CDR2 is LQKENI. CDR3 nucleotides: TGTGCCAGCTCACGGACAGGGGGCGCGGGGACTGAAGCTTTCTTT. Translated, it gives CASSRTGGAGTEAFF.

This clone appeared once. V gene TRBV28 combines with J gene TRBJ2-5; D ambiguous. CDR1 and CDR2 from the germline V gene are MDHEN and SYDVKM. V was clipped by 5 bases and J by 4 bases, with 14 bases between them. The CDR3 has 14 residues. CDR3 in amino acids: CASSPLQWLETQYF. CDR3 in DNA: TGTGCCAGCAGTCCACTCCAGTGGTTAGAGACCCAGTACTTC.

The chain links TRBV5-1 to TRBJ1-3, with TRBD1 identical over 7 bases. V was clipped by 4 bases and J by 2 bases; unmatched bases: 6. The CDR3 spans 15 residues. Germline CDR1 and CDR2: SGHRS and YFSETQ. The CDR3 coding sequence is TGCGCCAGCAGCGCCAGACAGGGAGCTGGAAACACCATATATTTT. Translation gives CASSARQGAGNTIYF. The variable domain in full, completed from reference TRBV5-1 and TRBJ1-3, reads KAGVTQTPRYLIKTRGQQVTLSCSPISGHRSVSWYQQTPGQGLQFLFEYFSETQRNKGNFPGRFSGRQFSNSRSEMNVSTLELGDSALYLCASSARQGAGNTIYFGEGSWLTVV.

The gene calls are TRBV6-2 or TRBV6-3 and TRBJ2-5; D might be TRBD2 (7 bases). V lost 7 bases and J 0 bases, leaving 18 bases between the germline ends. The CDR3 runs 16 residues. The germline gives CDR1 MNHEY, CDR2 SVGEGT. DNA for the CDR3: TGTGCCAGCACCCCGGGGGCTAGCGGATACCAAGAGACCCAGTACTTC. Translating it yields CASTPGASGYQETQYF.

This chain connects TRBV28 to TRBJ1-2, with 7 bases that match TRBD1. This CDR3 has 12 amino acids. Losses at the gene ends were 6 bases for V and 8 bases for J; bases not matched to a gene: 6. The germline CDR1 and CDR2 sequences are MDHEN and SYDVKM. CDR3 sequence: CASSWTGGGYTF. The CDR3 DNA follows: TGTGCCAGCAGCTGGACAGGAGGAGGCTACACCTTC.

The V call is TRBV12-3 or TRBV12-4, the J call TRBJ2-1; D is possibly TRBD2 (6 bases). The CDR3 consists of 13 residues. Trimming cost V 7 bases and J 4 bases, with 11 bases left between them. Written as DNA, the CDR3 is TGTGCCAGCACCCTTAGCGGATACAATGAGCAGTTCTTC. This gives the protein CASTLSGYNEQFF.

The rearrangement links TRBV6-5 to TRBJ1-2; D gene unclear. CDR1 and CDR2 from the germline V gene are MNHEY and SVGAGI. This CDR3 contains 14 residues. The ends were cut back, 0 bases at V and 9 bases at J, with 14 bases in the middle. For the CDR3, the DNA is TGTGCCAGCAGTTACTCTCCCCAGGCAGAGAGCTACACCTTC. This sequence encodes CASSYSPQAESYTF.

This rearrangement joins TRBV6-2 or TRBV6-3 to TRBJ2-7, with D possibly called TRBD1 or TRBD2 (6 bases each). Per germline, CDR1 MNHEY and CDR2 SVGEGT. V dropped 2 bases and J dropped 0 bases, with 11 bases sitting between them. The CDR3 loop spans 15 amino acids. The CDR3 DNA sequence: TGTGCCAGCAGTTACAGGGGGGTCTACTCCTACGAGCAGTACTTC. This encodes CASSYRGVYSYEQYF.

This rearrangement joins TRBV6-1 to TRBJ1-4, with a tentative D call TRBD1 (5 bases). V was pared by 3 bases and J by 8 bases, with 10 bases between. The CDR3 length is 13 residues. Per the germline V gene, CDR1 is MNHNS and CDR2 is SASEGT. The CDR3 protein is CASSERGREKLFF. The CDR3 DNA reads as TGTGCCAGCAGTGAGAGGGGTCGGGAAAAACTGTTTTTT.

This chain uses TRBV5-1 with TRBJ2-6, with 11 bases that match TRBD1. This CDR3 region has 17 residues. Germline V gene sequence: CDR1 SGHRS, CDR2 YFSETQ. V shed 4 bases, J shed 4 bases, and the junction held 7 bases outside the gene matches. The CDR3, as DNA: TGCGCCAGCAGCCCTGGACAGGGGGCGTCAGGGGCCAACGTCCTGACTTTC. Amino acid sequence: CASSPGQGASGANVLTF.

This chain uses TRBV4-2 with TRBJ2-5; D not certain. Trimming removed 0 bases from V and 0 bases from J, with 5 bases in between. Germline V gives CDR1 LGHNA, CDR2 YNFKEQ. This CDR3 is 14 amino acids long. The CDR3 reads CASSQDTYQETQYF. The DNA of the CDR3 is TGTGCCAGCAGCCAAGATACCTACCAAGAGACCCAGTACTTC.

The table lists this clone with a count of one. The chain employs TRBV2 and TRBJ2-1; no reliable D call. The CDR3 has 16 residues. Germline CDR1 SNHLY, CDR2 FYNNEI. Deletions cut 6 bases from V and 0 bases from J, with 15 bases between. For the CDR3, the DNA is TGTGCCAGCAGGCTACGGGCCTCCTCCTCCTACAATGAGCAGTTCTTC. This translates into CASRLRASSSYNEQFF. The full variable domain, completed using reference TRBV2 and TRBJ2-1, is EPEVTQTPSHQVTQMGQEVILRCVPISNHLYFYWYRQILGQKVEFLVSFYNNEISEKSEIFDDQFSVERPDGSNFTLKIRSTKLEDSAMYFCASRLRASSSYNEQFFGPGTRLTVL.

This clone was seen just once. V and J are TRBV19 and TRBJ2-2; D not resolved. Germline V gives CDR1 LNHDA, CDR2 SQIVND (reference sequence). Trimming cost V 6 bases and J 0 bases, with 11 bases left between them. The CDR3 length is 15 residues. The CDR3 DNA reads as TGTGCCAGTAGCCGTTGGACCGCGAACACCGGGGAGCTGTTTTTT. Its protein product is CASSRWTANTGELFF.

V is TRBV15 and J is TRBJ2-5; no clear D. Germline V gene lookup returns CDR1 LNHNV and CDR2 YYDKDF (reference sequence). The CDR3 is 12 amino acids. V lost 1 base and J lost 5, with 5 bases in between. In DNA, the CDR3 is TGTGCCACCAGCAGAGGGAGTGAGACCCAGTACTTC. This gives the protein CATSRGSETQYF.

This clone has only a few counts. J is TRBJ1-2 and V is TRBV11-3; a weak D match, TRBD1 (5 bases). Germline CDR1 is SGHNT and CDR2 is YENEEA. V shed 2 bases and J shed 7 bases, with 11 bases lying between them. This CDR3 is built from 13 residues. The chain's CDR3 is CASSLHDGTGYTF. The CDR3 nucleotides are TGTGCCAGCAGCTTACATGATGGGACTGGCTACACCTTC.

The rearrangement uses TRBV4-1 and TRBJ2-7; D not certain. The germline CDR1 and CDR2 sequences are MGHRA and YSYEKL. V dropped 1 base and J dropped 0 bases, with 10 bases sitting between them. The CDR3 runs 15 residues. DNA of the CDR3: TGCGCCAGCAGCCAAGTCCAGCGACCCTCCTACGAGCAGTACTTC. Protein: CASSQVQRPSYEQYF.

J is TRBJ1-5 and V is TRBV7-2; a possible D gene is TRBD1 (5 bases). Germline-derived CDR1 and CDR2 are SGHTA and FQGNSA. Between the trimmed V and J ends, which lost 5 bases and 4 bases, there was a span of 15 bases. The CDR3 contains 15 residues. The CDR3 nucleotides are TGTGCCAGCAGCATCCGACAGAATGGGAATCAGCCCCAGCATTTT. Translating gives CASSIRQNGNQPQHF.

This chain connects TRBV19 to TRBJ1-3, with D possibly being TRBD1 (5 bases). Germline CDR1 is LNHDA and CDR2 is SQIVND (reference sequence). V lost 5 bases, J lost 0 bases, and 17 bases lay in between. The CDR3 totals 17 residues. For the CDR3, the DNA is TGTGCCAGTAGTGAAGGCAGGGTCTATTCCTCTGGAAACACCATATATTTT. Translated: CASSEGRVYSSGNTIYF.